This TCR beta chain emerged from a study of T cells in severe cutaneous drug reactions. At the level of the study: Recruitment ran 2011 to 2018 in Taiwan, Thailand and a European registry.

In germline, CDR1 is LGHNA, CDR2 YNFKEQ. The CDR3 runs 14 residues. The patients sequenced had a carbamazepine-induced Stevens-Johnson syndrome or toxic epidermal necrolysis reaction. In terms of frequency, this clonotype is large. TCR subtype-specific primers in iRepertoire multiplex PCR prepared libraries for bulk and single-cell sequencing. Each CDR3 protein gets one entry in TCRdb, which reprocessed the multiplex PCR reads and gives no DNA. Recorded here are about 1,000 distinct CDR3 sequences; the top ten clones represent 16%. Source material: PBMCs. The source of this sequence is a human donor with Stevens-Johnson syndrome, a severe cutaneous drug reaction. The V and J genes are TRBV4-2 and TRBJ1-1. CDR3 region: CASSQGETNTEAFF.